The text below deals with one TCR beta chain. No antigen is known for it. Qualities for individual bases were not recorded, and no much larger clone is one base off. These data belong to a study of identifying expanded T cells in peripheral blood (dated by TCRdb to the late 2010s). A note on the overall study: Technical replicates were generated by sequencing separate aliquots of the same genomic DNA pool, and four replicates were compared pairwise. Overall study results and their limits: Approximately 1.2 differentially abundant clones were flagged by the binomial model between technical replicates, whereas about 16 and 19 were flagged over roughly two weeks and four weeks, respectively. Across all healthy-donor time intervals, the beta-binomial model significantly lowered both the number of clones called differentially abundant and the false-positive rate. The authors expected that over much longer intervals, such as months to years, biological variance in healthy repertoires might increase even further. Across all healthy donors, variance in clone template counts between approximately two-week samples was found to increase significantly with total template count.

During the collection period, no infections or other immune events were recorded for the healthy donors. Healthy-donor blood repertoires served as a training cohort to calibrate time-dependent variance in a beta-binomial model of T-cell clone differential abundance. The training cohort was composed of some ten healthy donors, 3 female and 7 male. An age range of about 29 to 70 years, with an average of around 42 years, was recorded for the donors. Whole blood, obtained from a commercial supplier, was collected from each healthy donor at three time points spaced about 2 weeks apart. For immunosequencing, genomic DNA was extracted from unsorted whole blood. The immunoSEQ Assay, which uses bias-controlled multiplex PCR amplification of genomic DNA, was used to profile TCRbeta CDR3 regions. The paper's processing steps were these. To quantify the absolute abundance of each unique TCRbeta CDR3 region, the sequences were collapsed and filtered. Differential abundance was assessed using a binomial (Fisher-equivalent) model and a beta-binomial model in which time-dependent variance fitted from healthy donors was added. Clones with fewer than 5 combined templates were removed, and differential abundance was called for clones with a Benjamini-Hochberg FDR below 0.01. In the beta-binomial model, variance was expressed as a function of the total template count across the two samples, in the form v = (b*log(k)+a)^2. TCRdb obtained this table from immuneACCESS and retained in-frame rearrangements with V and J assigned. These tables miss some clones; where compared with another copy, unresolved V genes account for less than half of the shortfall, and the remainder is unexplained. The V and J calls and the clone size are those of that table, but D and trimming were determined from the DNA. The sample table holds tens of thousands of clones, of which over 80% were seen once. The ten top clones hold less than 20% of the sample.

Sequencing used blood. The clonotype originates from a person aged 18 to 70 in good health.

The nucleotide sequence reads TGTGCCAGCAGCAAACTAGCGGGAGTGTACGAGCAGTACTTC. Translated, this is CASSKLAGVYEQYF. The rearrangement combines TRBV28 with TRBJ2-7; the central 11 bases match TRBD2. From a lookup of the germline V gene, CDR1 and CDR2 are MDHEN and SYDVKM. The CDR3 spans 14 residues, from the cysteine through the phenylalanine. Only the CDR3 region is kept as DNA, spanning 42 bases read in frame from base 1. After removal of 6 bases from V and 4 bases from J, the junction retains 5 bases not matched to a gene.